These 18 T cell receptor beta chains were sequenced from one sample in a study of TIL therapy for anti-PD-1-resistant metastatic lung cancer. The immunoSEQ assay was v3. Method: immunoSEQ multiplex PCR; TCRdb's copy keeps in-frame clones and lacks some. This table has 9,500 to 15,000 clones, about three fifths appearing once. As for time point: pre-treatment sample, taken before nivolumab and TIL therapy. Tumor tissue came from excised metastases, mostly pleural nodules or supraclavicular lymph nodes. Sequences were derived from tumor tissue, sampled at baseline. The receptors originated from a person aged 25 to 85 with non-small cell lung cancer.

This clone showed up just once. The chain is built from TRBV3-1 (or the pseudogene TRBV3-2) and TRBJ2-1, with D tentatively TRBD1 or TRBD2 (5 bases each). This CDR3 is 14 amino acids long. Germline CDR1 reads LGHDT; CDR2 reads YNNKEL (reference sequence). With 1 base removed from V and 9 bases from J, the gap between germline ends came to 13 bases. CDR3 DNA sequence: TGTGCCAGCAGCCAAGGAGGGGTCGGTGGTGAGCAGTTCTTC. Protein: CASSQGGVGGEQFF.

This clone was seen only a few times. One end of the junction does not line up with germline, which may come from a read error. The CDR3 is CASSQDWAAADRHF. The CDR3 DNA reads TGCGCCAGCAGCCAAGATTGGGCGGCGGCCGACCGGCACTTC. This chain links TRBV4-1 with TRBJ2-5; D not resolved. Per the germline V gene, CDR1 is MGHRA and CDR2 is YSYEKL. There are 14 residues in the CDR3.

The genes are TRBV6-4 and TRBJ2-1; D is possibly TRBD2 (5 bases). Germline loops: CDR1 MRHNA, CDR2 SNTAGT. This CDR3 region has 15 residues. Trimming removed 3 bases from V and 4 bases from J, with 13 bases in between. CDR3 residues: CASSEVGGRYNEQFF. As DNA, the CDR3 is TGTGCCAGCAGTGAAGTAGGCGGGCGTTACAATGAGCAGTTCTTC.

This chain uses TRBV5-6 with TRBJ2-3; the D gene is possibly TRBD2 (5 bases). Per germline, CDR1 SGHDT and CDR2 YYEEEE. The CDR3 loop spans 13 amino acids. Trimming took off 3 bases at V and 4 bases at J, with 9 bases between the two ends. The DNA for the CDR3 is TGTGCCAGCAGCTGGCCCGGGGCAGATACGCAGTATTTT. Translated, it gives CASSWPGADTQYF.

Points on this clone: One end of the junction fails to match germline, which may point to a read error. This rearrangement joins TRBV5-1 to TRBJ2-4; 9 positions agree with TRBD2. The CDR3 contains 14 residues. The germline V gene has CDR1 SGHRS and CDR2 YFSETQ. The CDR3 region is CASSLGVAGAGWNF. CDR3 DNA: TGCGCCAGCAGCCTGGGGGTAGCGGGAGCTGGTTGGAACTTC.

This rearrangement joins TRBV29-1 to TRBJ2-7; 8 nucleotides match TRBD1. The CDR3 has 12 amino acids. V was clipped by 7 bases and J by 2 bases; unmatched bases: 4. Germline CDR1 SQVTM, CDR2 ANQGSEA. CDR3 in amino acids: CSARTGTYEQYF. In nucleotides, the CDR3 is TGCAGCGCCCGGACAGGGACCTACGAGCAGTACTTC.

The chain combines TRBV28 with TRBJ2-7, with TRBD1 matching 9 bases. Trimming removed 7 bases from V and 6 bases from J; junction bases left unmatched: 10. This CDR3 is built from 14 residues. The germline V gene has CDR1 MDHEN and CDR2 SYDVKM. The CDR3: CASNRGTGISEQYF. The CDR3 nucleotides are TGTGCCAGCAACCGCGGGACAGGGATCTCCGAGCAGTACTTC.

The V call is TRBV7-4, the J call TRBJ2-7; possible D gene TRBD1, 6 bases. In germline, CDR1 is SGHVT, CDR2 SQSDAQ. The V gene lost 5 bases and the J gene lost 6 bases, with 23 bases spanning the gap. The CDR3 has 16 amino acids. CDR3 amino acids: CASSPDYRDFGGEQYF. Written as DNA, the CDR3 is TGTGCCAGCAGCCCCGATTACAGGGATTTTGGAGGCGAGCAGTACTTC.

This chain joins TRBV6-5 and TRBJ2-2; unclear D gene. Trimming removed 8 bases at V and 4 bases at J, with 17 bases between. Germline CDR1 is MNHEY and CDR2 is SVGAGI. This CDR3 is built from 15 residues. Here the CDR3 reads CASLGLGRTTGELFF. As DNA, the CDR3 is TGTGCCAGCCTGGGATTAGGGCGTACCACCGGGGAGCTGTTTTTT.

V and J are TRBV27 and TRBJ1-1, with 10 nucleotides matching TRBD1. CDR3 size: 16 residues. The V and J ends lost 4 bases and 4 bases, in that order; junction bases with no gene match: 9. CDR1 and CDR2 (germline): MNHEY, SMNVEV (reference sequence). The CDR3: CASSSRPGQGTTEAFF. For the CDR3, the DNA is TGTGCCAGCAGTTCGAGGCCGGGACAGGGGACCACTGAAGCTTTCTTT.

This rearrangement joins TRBV18 to TRBJ2-7; D ambiguous. The CDR3 sequence is 16 residues long. V was pared by 6 bases and J by 2 bases, with 20 bases between. CDR1 and CDR2 (germline): KGHSH, LQKENI. CDR3 region: CASSTFWQETPYEQYF. In nucleotides, the CDR3 is TGTGCCAGCTCCACCTTCTGGCAGGAGACCCCCTACGAGCAGTACTTC.

In its sample, this clone is large. The chain couples TRBV20-1 to TRBJ2-7; 8 bases line up with TRBD2. CDR1 and CDR2 (germline): DFQATT, SNEGSKA (reference sequence). J gave up 3 bases and V 3 bases, and 13 bases lay outside the gene matches. The CDR3 has 16 amino acids. As DNA, the CDR3 is TGCAGTGCTAGTCCCGCCGCTAGCGGGTCAAACTACGAGCAGTACTTC. It encodes CSASPAASGSNYEQYF.

The chain uses TRBV2 and TRBJ1-4; D is possibly TRBD1 (6 bases). The CDR3 covers 13 residues. Per the germline V gene, CDR1 is SNHLY and CDR2 is FYNNEI. Between the trimmed V and J ends, which lost 8 bases and 7 bases, there was a span of 14 bases. CDR3 DNA sequence: TGTGCCAGCGGGTCCGGACAGACTGAAAAACTGTTTTTT. Its translation: CASGSGQTEKLFF.

The genes are TRBV12-3 or TRBV12-4 and TRBJ2-7; no reliable D call. Trimming cost V 3 bases and J 0 bases, with 6 bases left between them. CDR3 length: 13 residues. DNA for the CDR3: TGTGCCAGCAGTTTTGACGGCTCCTACGAGCAGTACTTC. The encoded protein is CASSFDGSYEQYF.

This clone has only a few counts. This chain links TRBV21-1 with TRBJ1-1. TRBV21-1 counts as a pseudogene. The CDR3 has 14 amino acids. The CDR3 sequence: CASSEKFRRTEAFF. In DNA, the CDR3 is TGTGCCAGCAGCGAAAAATTTCGGAGGACTGAAGCTTTCTTT.

CDR3 nucleotides: TGTGCCAGCAGTGAAGGAGGGGGCGGGGAGCTGTTTTTT. Amino acid sequence: CASSEGGGGELFF. The chain couples TRBV2 to TRBJ2-2; D might be TRBD1 (6 bases). The CDR3 has 13 residues. Deletions cut 1 base from V and 7 bases from J, with 7 bases between. CDR1 is SNHLY, CDR2 FYNNEI, per germline.

The chain is built from TRBV5-6 and TRBJ2-1, with D perhaps matching TRBD2 (5 bases). Per the germline V gene, CDR1 is SGHDT and CDR2 is YYEEEE. The V end lost 4 bases, the J end lost 10 bases, and 12 bases lay between the germline ends. The CDR3 extends over 12 amino acids. CDR3 DNA: TGTGCCAGCAGCATCGCTAGCATCGAGCAGTTCTTC. This translates into CASSIASIEQFF.

The chain uses TRBV3-1 (or the pseudogene TRBV3-2) and TRBJ1-3; no clear D gene. Germline-derived CDR1 and CDR2 are LGHDT and YNNKEL (reference sequence). Trimming left V 3 bases short and J 1 base short, with 4 bases between. This CDR3 region has 13 residues. The CDR3 here is CASSHRSGNTIYF. CDR3 coding DNA: TGTGCCAGCAGCCACAGGTCTGGAAACACCATATATTTT.